One sample yielded the 15 T cell receptor beta chains listed below, sequenced in a study of T-cell memory formation after mild COVID-19. TCRdb processed the 5' RACE reads anew with MiXCR; each CDR3 protein has one entry. The table lists a few hundred thousand distinct CDR3 sequences, roughly 20% of them singletons. The sample comprised PBMCs or a T cell subset sorted from them (not recorded which). These receptors were taken from an adult woman who had mild COVID-19 (a few samples of this study predate the infection). Cell type and time point are not known.

The V and J genes are TRBV4-2 and TRBJ2-7; TRBD2 matches 11 bases. J gave up 6 bases and V 0 bases, and 7 bases lay outside the gene matches. The CDR3 loop spans 16 amino acids. Germline V gene sequence: CDR1 LGHNA, CDR2 YNFKEQ. As DNA, the CDR3 is TGTGCCAGCAGCCAAGATCTTAGCGGGAGGGCCGCCGAGCAGTACTTC. Encoded protein: CASSQDLSGRAAEQYF.

This clonotype turned up a few times. The chain employs TRBV7-2 and TRBJ2-7; D not resolved. From germline, CDR1 is SGHTA and CDR2 FQGNSA. The CDR3 loop spans 15 amino acids. Trimming took off 1 base at V and 4 bases at J, with 14 bases between the two ends. Written as DNA, the CDR3 is TGTGCCAGCAGCTTAGGCCCAGCGACTCAATACGAGCAGTACTTC. Translation: CASSLGPATQYEQYF.

This chain links TRBV10-3 with TRBJ2-1; 13 bases line up with TRBD2. Trimming cost V 3 bases and J 6 bases; bases outside gene matches: 11. The CDR3 is made up of 18 amino acids. Germline CDR1 is ENHRY and CDR2 is SYGVKD. CDR3 residues: CAISDLGLAGVPANEQFF. The CDR3 coding sequence is TGTGCCATCAGTGACCTCGGACTAGCGGGAGTTCCTGCCAATGAGCAGTTCTTC.

The chain is built from TRBV16 and TRBJ1-4; 10 bases are shared with TRBD1. The CDR3 consists of 15 residues. J gave up 8 bases and V 2 bases, and 5 bases lay outside the gene matches. The germline CDR1 and CDR2 sequences are KGHSY and FQNENV. CDR3 nucleotide sequence: TGTGCCAGCAGCCAAGGGACAGGGGCCCGCGAAAAACTGTTTTTT. It is translated as CASSQGTGAREKLFF.

This clonotype was seen a handful of times. The genes are TRBV5-6 and TRBJ2-3; no definite D call. The CDR3 consists of 15 residues. Per the germline V gene, CDR1 is SGHDT and CDR2 is YYEEEE. The V end was cut by 0 bases, the J end by 5 bases, with 13 bases between. The CDR3 nucleotides are TGTGCCAGCAGCTTGGAAGACTCCGGTCTAGATACGCAGTATTTT. It translates to CASSLEDSGLDTQYF.

The rearrangement links TRBV7-6 to TRBJ2-3; D is possibly TRBD2 (7 bases). Germline assignment: CDR1 SGHVS and CDR2 FNYEAQ. Trimming removed 0 bases from V and 3 bases from J, with 16 bases in between. The CDR3 is 17 residues long. CDR3 nucleotide sequence: TGTGCCAGCAGCTTAGCGGGAGGGGGTATAGAGACAGATACGCAGTATTTT. This encodes CASSLAGGGIETDTQYF.

In DNA form, the CDR3 reads TGTGCCACCAGTGAGGCGGACGGAACCATCTATGGCTACACCTTC. Translated, it gives CATSEADGTIYGYTF. V is TRBV24-1 and J is TRBJ1-2; D is unclear. Trimming took off 4 bases at V and 4 bases at J, with 15 bases between the two ends. The CDR3 is made up of 15 amino acids. In germline, CDR1 is KGHDR, CDR2 SFDVKD.

This clonotype was seen a handful of times. This chain uses TRBV5-5 with TRBJ2-7; TRBD1 might be the D (5 bases). The CDR3 is 14 amino acids. V was trimmed by 5 bases and J by 3 bases, leaving 15 bases between them. Germline-derived CDR1 and CDR2 are SGHKS and YYEKEE (reference sequence). The chain's CDR3 is CASRGPGRIYEQYF. CDR3 bases: TGTGCCAGCAGGGGGCCGGGCAGGATCTACGAGCAGTACTTC.

V and J are TRBV20-1 and TRBJ2-3, with D possibly matching TRBD2 (6 bases). V was cut by 0 bases and J by 2 bases, with 12 bases left in between. CDR1 is DFQATT and CDR2 is SNEGSKA in the germline V gene (reference sequence). The CDR3 has 15 amino acids. The CDR3 reads CSARDGLQVTDTQYF. As DNA, the CDR3 is TGCAGTGCTAGAGATGGACTACAAGTCACAGATACGCAGTATTTT.

The sample holds many counts of this clonotype. This chain joins TRBV4-1 and TRBJ1-2; no firm D call. Looked up from germline, CDR1 is MGHRA and CDR2 is YSYEKL. The CDR3 spans 13 residues. Between the trimmed V and J ends, which lost 1 base and 4 bases, there was a span of 7 bases. In DNA form, the CDR3 reads TGCGCCAGCAGCCAAGGGGGAGGCTATGGCTACACCTTC. It encodes CASSQGGGYGYTF.

This chain uses TRBV20-1 with TRBJ2-7; D might be TRBD1 (5 bases). CDR1 is DFQATT and CDR2 is SNEGSKA in the germline V gene (reference sequence). CDR3 size: 13 residues. The V end lost 0 bases, the J end lost 6 bases, and 12 bases lay between the germline ends. The CDR3 nucleotides read TGCAGTGCTAGAGATTCGGCAGGGCCCGAGCAGTACTTC. Protein product: CSARDSAGPEQYF.

With regard to this clonotype: A read error may account for a junction end that differs from germline. The CDR3 spells CASSQELKESKPAF. CDR3 nucleotides: TGTGCCAGCAGCCAAGAGCTTAAAGAAAGTAAACCAGCTTTT. The chain couples TRBV3-1 to TRBJ1-3; D unclear. Germline V gene lookup returns CDR1 LGHDT and CDR2 YNNKEL (reference sequence). The CDR3 contains 14 residues.

This chain links TRBV9 with TRBJ2-1, with 7 positions matching TRBD2. The CDR3 is 15 amino acids. CDR1 and CDR2 from the germline V gene are SGDLS and YYNGEE. V lost 4 bases to trimming and J lost 4 bases; unmatched junction nucleotides: 8. The CDR3 spells CASSPRLAGYNEQFF. The DNA for the CDR3 is TGTGCCAGCAGCCCTCGACTAGCCGGTTACAATGAGCAGTTCTTC.

This clonotype has just a few counts. DNA for the CDR3: TGTGCCAGCAGCTGGGGACTAGCGGGGGCCGGGGAGACCCAGTACTTC. Protein sequence: CASSWGLAGAGETQYF. The V call is TRBV7-7, the J call TRBJ2-5, with 14 nucleotides matching TRBD2. This CDR3 has 16 amino acids. Trimming removed 4 bases from V and 5 bases from J; junction bases left unmatched: 6. The germline CDR1 and CDR2 sequences are SSHAT and FNYEAQ (reference sequence).

The table lists this clonotype with a count of one. A junction boundary mismatches the germline segment, possibly from a read error. V gene TRBV20-1 combines with J gene TRBJ1-5, with D perhaps TRBD1 (5 bases). CDR3 length: 13 amino acids. CDR1 and CDR2 from the germline V gene are DFQATT and SNEGSKA (reference sequence). CDR3 bases: TGCAGTGCCAGGGACCTTAGCCATCAGCCCCAGCATTTT. This encodes CSARDLSHQPQHF.